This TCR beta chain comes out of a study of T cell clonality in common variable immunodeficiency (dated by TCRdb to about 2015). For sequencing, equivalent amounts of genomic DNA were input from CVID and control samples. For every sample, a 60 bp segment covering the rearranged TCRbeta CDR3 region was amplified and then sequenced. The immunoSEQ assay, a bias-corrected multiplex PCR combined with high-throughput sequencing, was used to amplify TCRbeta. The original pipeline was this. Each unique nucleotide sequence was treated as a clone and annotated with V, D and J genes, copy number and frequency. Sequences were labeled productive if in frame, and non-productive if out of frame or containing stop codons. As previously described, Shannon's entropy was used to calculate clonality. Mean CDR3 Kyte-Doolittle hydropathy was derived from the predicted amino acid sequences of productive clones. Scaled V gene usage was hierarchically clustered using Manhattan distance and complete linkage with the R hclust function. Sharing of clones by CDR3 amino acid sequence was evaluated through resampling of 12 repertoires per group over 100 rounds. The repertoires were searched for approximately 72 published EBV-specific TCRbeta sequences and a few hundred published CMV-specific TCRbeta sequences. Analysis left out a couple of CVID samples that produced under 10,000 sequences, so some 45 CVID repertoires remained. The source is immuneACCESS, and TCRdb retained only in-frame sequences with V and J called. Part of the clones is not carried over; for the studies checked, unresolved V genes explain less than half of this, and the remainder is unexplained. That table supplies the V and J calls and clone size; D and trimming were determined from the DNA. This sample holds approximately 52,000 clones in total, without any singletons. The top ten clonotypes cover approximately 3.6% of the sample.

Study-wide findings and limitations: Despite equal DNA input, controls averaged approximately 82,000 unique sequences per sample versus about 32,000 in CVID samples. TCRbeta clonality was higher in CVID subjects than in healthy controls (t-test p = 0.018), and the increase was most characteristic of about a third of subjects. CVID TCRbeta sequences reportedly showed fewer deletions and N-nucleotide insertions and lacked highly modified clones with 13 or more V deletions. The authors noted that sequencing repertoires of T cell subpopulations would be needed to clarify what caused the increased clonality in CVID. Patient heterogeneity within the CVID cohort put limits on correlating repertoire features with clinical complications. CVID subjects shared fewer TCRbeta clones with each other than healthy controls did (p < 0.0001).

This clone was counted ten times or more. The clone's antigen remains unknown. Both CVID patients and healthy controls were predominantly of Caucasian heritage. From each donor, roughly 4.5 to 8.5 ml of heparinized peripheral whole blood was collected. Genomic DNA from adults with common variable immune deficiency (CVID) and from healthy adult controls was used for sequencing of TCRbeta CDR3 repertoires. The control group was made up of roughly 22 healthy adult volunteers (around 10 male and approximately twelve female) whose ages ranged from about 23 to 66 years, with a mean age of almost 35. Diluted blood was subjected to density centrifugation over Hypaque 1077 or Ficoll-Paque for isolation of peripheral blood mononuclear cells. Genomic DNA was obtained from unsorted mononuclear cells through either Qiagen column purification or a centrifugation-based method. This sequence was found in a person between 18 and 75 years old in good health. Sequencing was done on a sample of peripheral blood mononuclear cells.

The CDR3: CSASKTSGSTFEQFF. The CDR3 bases that were read are TGCAGTGCCTCAAAGACTAGCGGGAGTACCTTTGAG. The chain employs TRBV20-1 and TRBJ2-1; 12 central nucleotides agree with TRBD2. The missing CDR3 end, 3 residues past where the read stops, is filled in from the germline J gene. For CDR1 and CDR2, the germline V gene (reference sequence) lists DFQATT and SNEGSKA. The CDR3 contains 15 residues, cysteine and phenylalanine counted. The DNA has 36 bases, all within the CDR3, and is read from base 1. Relative to germline, V is missing 6 bases and J is missing 9 bases, with 12 bases of the junction outside any gene match.